This T cell receptor (beta chain) was captured in a study of shared clonotypes between healthy human individuals. Overall study context: Donors consisted of two women and three men between 18 and 49. Study results and caveats: Despite large depth, rarefaction showed incomplete sorted-subset sequencing.

The protocol was immunoSEQ multiplex PCR, while the TCRdb copy is restricted to in-frame clones and leaves out a portion. The data hold 150,000 to 200,000 clones, with 66% observed a single time. This clone was observed a few times. Its target is not known. This CDR3 contains 15 residues. With 6 bases clipped from V and 4 bases from J, the junction kept 5 bases outside the gene matches. The V gene's germline CDR1 is SEHNR and CDR2 FQNEAQ (reference sequence). The healthy adult donors were HIV-negative and reported no recent acute infections or vaccinations. Everyone who donated was a Caucasian adult who lived in Nashville, Tennessee.

The TCR sequence derives from a man aged 30 to 45 in good health. The sequenced sample consisted of memory CD4+ T cells sorted from blood. Subset specified: CD45RA-negative fraction. The gene calls are TRBV7-9 and TRBJ2-1, with TRBD2 identical over 11 bases. The DNA for the CDR3 is TGTGCCAGCAGGTTTAGCGGGAGGGTTTACAATGAGCAGTTCTTC. Its protein product is CASRFSGRVYNEQFF.